One sample yielded the 30 T cell receptor beta chains listed below, sequenced in a study of T cell repertoires in cytomegalovirus infection. TCRdb reanalysed the reads using MiXCR and keeps one entry per CDR3 protein. The data show a few hundred thousand distinct CDR3 sequences, with approximately 24% seen just once and 15% to 20% held by the top ten. The sequenced sample was CD8+ T cells from PBMCs. The receptors derive from a human donor in good health (CMV status not recorded). Some clones in this sample may be carry-over from other donors' samples.

Ten or more counts support this clonotype. This chain's CDR3 is CASSLLGRDTQYF. Here the CDR3 DNA reads TGTGCCAGCAGCTTACTAGGACGAGATACGCAGTATTTT. V usage is TRBV11-2 and J usage is TRBJ2-3, with D hard to call. CDR3 length equals 13 residues. Per the germline V gene, CDR1 is SGHAT and CDR2 is FQNNGV. The germline V and J ends were trimmed by 2 bases and 5 bases, with 8 bases remaining between them.

The V and J genes are TRBV2 and TRBJ2-1; the D gene is possibly TRBD2 (7 bases). The V end lost 3 bases, the J end lost 9 bases, and 15 bases lay between the germline ends. Germline CDR1 and CDR2: SNHLY and FYNNEI. This CDR3 comprises 14 residues. CDR3 amino acids: CASSDWRGEGEQFF. The CDR3 bases are TGTGCCAGCAGTGATTGGAGGGGGGAGGGTGAGCAGTTCTTC.

This clonotype was found a few times. This rearrangement joins TRBV12-3 or TRBV12-4 to TRBJ1-5; 12 positions agree with TRBD1. The trim removed 2 bases at V and 0 bases at J, leaving 5 bases unmatched. The CDR3 has 18 residues. The CDR3 DNA follows: TGTGCCAGCAGTTTAACGGGACAGGGGGCGGTTAGCAATCAGCCCCAGCATTTT. Translated, it gives CASSLTGQGAVSNQPQHF.

In this sample, this clonotype turned up a few times. The CDR3 reads CASSYSGRAFRETQYF. In DNA, the CDR3 is TGTGCCAGCAGTTACTCGGGCAGGGCTTTTCGAGAGACCCAGTACTTC. The chain joins TRBV6-5 to TRBJ2-5; D might be TRBD1 (5 bases). The CDR3 spans 16 residues. Trimming cost V 0 bases and J 4 bases, with 15 bases left between them. Germline lookup yields CDR1 MNHEY and CDR2 SVGAGI.

This clonotype was found a few times. CDR3 residues: CASSGIALGFF. CDR3 nucleotides: TGTGCCAGCAGTGGGATAGCCTTGGGGTTCTTC. The chain joins TRBV2 to TRBJ2-1; D not resolved. V gave up 4 bases and J gave up 15 bases, with 13 bases separating them. From germline, CDR1 is SNHLY and CDR2 FYNNEI. This CDR3 is built from 11 residues. Together with reference TRBV2 and TRBJ2-1, the CDR3 gives the full variable domain: EPEVTQTPSHQVTQMGQEVILRCVPISNHLYFYWYRQILGQKVEFLVSFYNNEISEKSEIFDDQFSVERPDGSNFTLKIRSTKLEDSAMYFCASSGIALGFFGPGTRLTVL.

The V and J genes are TRBV25-1 and TRBJ2-1; 7 bases map to TRBD2. Germline CDR1 is MGHDK and CDR2 is SYGVNS. The CDR3 covers 13 residues. V dropped 7 bases and J dropped 3; count of bases not matched to a gene: 3. The chain's CDR3 is CASTGTIYNEQFF. The CDR3 DNA reads TGTGCCAGCACCGGGACTATCTACAATGAGCAGTTCTTC.

CDR3 bases: TGTGCCAGCAGTGGGCCTCGCCAAATAGCGGGGGGGCCGGGTGAGCAGTTCTTC. Amino acids: CASSGPRQIAGGPGEQFF. V usage is TRBV2 and J usage is TRBJ2-1, with 11 bases identical to TRBD2. The germline V gene encodes CDR1 SNHLY and CDR2 FYNNEI. The CDR3 extends over 18 amino acids. The junction had 17 bases not matched to a gene; V was cut back by 4 bases and J by 9 bases.

This clonotype has more than one count but fewer than ten. The chain joins TRBV27 to TRBJ1-1; TRBD1 is a possible D gene (6 bases). The CDR3 consists of 15 residues. V lost 1 base to trimming and J lost 0 bases, with 9 bases between them. Germline values: CDR1 MNHEY, CDR2 SMNVEV (reference sequence). The CDR3 region is CASSLFGTLNTEAFF. CDR3 DNA sequence: TGTGCCAGCAGTTTATTTGGGACATTGAACACTGAAGCTTTCTTT.

This clonotype showed up just a few times. CDR3 loop: CSARSGQSYEQYF. The CDR3 DNA reads as TGCAGTGCTAGAAGCGGACAGTCCTACGAGCAGTACTTC. V usage is TRBV20-1 and J usage is TRBJ2-7, with D possibly matching TRBD1 (6 bases). CDR1 and CDR2 (germline): DFQATT, SNEGSKA (reference sequence). There are 13 residues in the CDR3. V lost 2 bases to trimming and J lost 1 base, with 9 bases between them.

This clonotype was counted at least ten times. This sequence joins TRBV19 and TRBJ2-7; perhaps TRBD2 as D (5 bases). CDR1 LNHDA and CDR2 SQIVND come from the germline V gene (reference sequence). V gave up 4 bases and J gave up 4 bases, with 11 bases separating them. This CDR3 is 13 amino acids long. As DNA, the CDR3 is TGTGCCAGTAGTACCTCGGGGAGTTACGAGCAGTACTTC. As protein: CASSTSGSYEQYF.

The V call is TRBV29-1, the J call TRBJ2-1; D is tentatively TRBD1 or TRBD2 (5 bases each). CDR1 SQVTM and CDR2 ANQGSEA come from the germline V gene. Trimming left V 2 bases short and J 0 bases short, with 11 bases between. This CDR3 region has 15 residues. The CDR3 here is CSVENPGSSYNEQFF. The CDR3 DNA reads TGCAGCGTTGAAAACCCAGGGAGCTCCTACAATGAGCAGTTCTTC.

This clonotype was found a few times. This chain uses TRBV27 with TRBJ1-1, with no clear D. There are 14 residues in the CDR3. Deletions cut 3 bases from V and 7 bases from J, with 15 bases between. CDR1 and CDR2 from the germline V gene are MNHEY and SMNVEV (reference sequence). CDR3 bases: TGTGCCAGCAGTTTCTTGCTCCCCCGGGGTGAAGCTTTCTTT. Translated, it gives CASSFLLPRGEAFF.

This clonotype was picked up a small number of times. The genes are TRBV7-6 and TRBJ2-1, with TRBD1 identical over 8 bases. Germline V lookup: CDR1 SGHVS, CDR2 FNYEAQ. With 5 bases clipped from V and 9 bases from J, the junction kept 3 bases outside the gene matches. The CDR3 covers 12 residues. The CDR3 is CASSPRGREQFF. For the CDR3, the DNA is TGTGCCAGCAGCCCCAGGGGGCGTGAGCAGTTCTTC.

This clonotype was counted only a few times. The J gene is TRBJ1-1, the V gene TRBV15, with D possibly being TRBD1 (6 bases). V lost 1 base and J lost 0, with 12 bases in between. Germline CDR1 reads LNHNV; CDR2 reads YYDKDF (reference sequence). CDR3 length: 16 amino acids. The CDR3 DNA reads as TGTGCCACCAGCAGAGTCCCAGGGGAGATGAACACTGAAGCTTTCTTT. This codes for CATSRVPGEMNTEAFF.

There are many counts of this clonotype. The chain carries TRBV7-6 and TRBJ2-3; perhaps TRBD2 as D (6 bases). Germline CDR1 is SGHVS and CDR2 is FNYEAQ. The CDR3 is made up of 15 amino acids. The V and J ends lost 0 bases and 11 bases respectively, with 18 bases between them. CDR3 coding DNA: TGTGCCAGCAGCTTAGCGGAGGGATCTGATGAGGGGCAGTATTTT. Protein sequence: CASSLAEGSDEGQYF.

There are many counts of this clonotype. The chain joins TRBV7-2 to TRBJ2-3; D is perhaps TRBD2 (6 bases). Between the trimmed V and J ends, which lost 7 bases and 6 bases, there was a span of 17 bases. The length of the CDR3 is 14 residues. Germline CDR1 reads SGHTA; CDR2 reads FQGNSA. The DNA of the CDR3 is TGTGCCAGCACCCCACCCTCAGGGAGGGATACGCAGTATTTT. It codes for CASTPPSGRDTQYF.

This clonotype came up a few times. V is TRBV4-1 and J is TRBJ2-2; the D is unclear. This CDR3 spans 11 amino acids. Germline V gene lookup returns CDR1 MGHRA and CDR2 YSYEKL. V dropped 3 bases and J dropped 7 bases, with 3 bases sitting between them. CDR3: CASSQVGELFF. CDR3 in DNA: TGCGCCAGCAGCCAGGTCGGGGAGCTGTTTTTT.

In its sample, this clonotype was seen a few times. The rearrangement joins TRBV29-1 to TRBJ2-2; 7 bases agree with TRBD1. The ends lost 3 bases at V and 2 bases at J; junction bases unmatched: 3. CDR1 and CDR2 from the germline V gene are SQVTM and ANQGSEA. The CDR3 is 14 residues long. The CDR3 reads CSVEAGGNTGELFF. DNA for the CDR3: TGCAGCGTTGAGGCAGGGGGAAACACCGGGGAGCTGTTTTTT.

This clonotype was seen at least ten times. This chain connects TRBV11-2 to TRBJ2-2, with D perhaps assigned TRBD1 or TRBD2 (7 bases each). There are 14 residues in the CDR3. Per germline, CDR1 SGHAT and CDR2 FQNNGV. Trimming cost V 3 bases and J 6 bases, with 11 bases left between them. This chain's CDR3 is CASSLAGGAGELFF. DNA of the CDR3: TGTGCCAGCAGCTTGGCAGGGGGGGCCGGGGAGCTGTTTTTT.

This clonotype was picked up many times. The chain has TRBV28 and TRBJ1-1, with 8 bases matching TRBD1. J gave up 1 base and V 4 bases, and 5 bases lay outside the gene matches. Germline V gene lookup returns CDR1 MDHEN and CDR2 SYDVKM. CDR3 length: 15 amino acids. CDR3 region: CASSSPTGANTEAFF. The CDR3 DNA reads TGTGCCAGCAGTTCCCCGACAGGGGCGAACACTGAAGCTTTCTTT.

The V and J genes are TRBV7-8 and TRBJ2-1, with 10 bases that match TRBD2. CDR3 length: 15 residues. Germline CDR1 and CDR2: SGHVS and FQNEAQ. V was clipped by 0 bases and J by 9 bases; unmatched bases: 5. Here the CDR3 reads CASSLASGGVFEQFF. The CDR3 DNA reads TGTGCCAGCAGCTTAGCCAGCGGGGGGGTTTTTGAGCAGTTCTTC.

This clonotype has just a few counts. The V and J genes are TRBV20-1 and TRBJ1-5; maybe TRBD1 (5 bases). V was trimmed by 4 bases and J by 5 bases, leaving 12 bases between them. Germline lookup yields CDR1 DFQATT and CDR2 SNEGSKA (reference sequence). The CDR3 covers 13 residues. The DNA of the CDR3 is TGCAGTGCTATACGCCTGGGGGATCAGCCCCAGCATTTT. Its protein is CSAIRLGDQPQHF.

In its sample, this clonotype was seen a few times. This sequence joins TRBV20-1 and TRBJ1-5; D is unclear. Trimming took off 1 base at V and 0 bases at J, with 10 bases between the two ends. The V gene's germline CDR1 is DFQATT and CDR2 SNEGSKA (reference sequence). The length of the CDR3 is 15 residues. CDR3 coding DNA: TGCAGTGCTAGAGCCCTGGGGAATAGCAATCAGCCCCAGCATTTT. This encodes CSARALGNSNQPQHF.

The V gene is TRBV28, the J gene TRBJ2-1; D is uncertain. The V gene lost 6 bases and the J gene lost 8 bases, with 14 bases spanning the gap. There are 13 residues in the CDR3. The germline CDR1 and CDR2 sequences are MDHEN and SYDVKM. Written as DNA, the CDR3 is TGTGCCAGCAGAACGGGTGGGGTGGATGAGCAGTTCTTC. Encoded protein: CASRTGGVDEQFF. Together with reference TRBV28 and TRBJ2-1, the CDR3 gives the full variable domain: DVKVTQSSRYLVKRTGEKVFLECVQDMDHENMFWYRQDPGLGLRLIYFSYDVKMKEKGDIPEGYSVSREKKERFSLILESASTNQTSMYLCASRTGGVDEQFFGPGTRLTVL.

The V gene is TRBV9, the J gene TRBJ2-1; a weak D match, TRBD2 (5 bases). V dropped 4 bases and J dropped 7 bases, with 18 bases sitting between them. The CDR3 has 15 amino acids. CDR1 and CDR2 from the germline V gene are SGDLS and YYNGEE. The CDR3 DNA is TGTGCCAGCAGCTCGTCGGGGATGGGGTGGAATGAGCAGTTCTTC. Protein: CASSSSGMGWNEQFF.

This clonotype was detected a few times. The chain combines TRBV15 with TRBJ2-3, with D possibly matching TRBD1 (7 bases). This CDR3 region has 17 residues. V was pared by 0 bases and J by 6 bases, with 19 bases between. Germline CDR1 and CDR2: LNHNV and YYDKDF (reference sequence). CDR3 in amino acids: CATSRDARDSREDTQYF. Here the CDR3 DNA reads TGTGCCACCAGCAGAGATGCCCGGGACAGTCGGGAGGATACGCAGTATTTT. The whole variable domain, remainder taken from reference TRBV15 and TRBJ2-3, is DAMVIQNPRYQVTQFGKPVTLSCSQTLNHNVMYWYQQKSSQAPKLLFHYYDKDFNNEADTPDNFQSRRPNTSFCFLDIRSPGLGDTAMYLCATSRDARDSREDTQYFGPGTRLTVL.

Only one count was recorded for this clonotype. The chain is built from TRBV18 and TRBJ1-5, with TRBD1 identical over 7 bases. Trimming removed 2 bases from V and 6 bases from J; junction bases left unmatched: 4. In germline, CDR1 is KGHSH, CDR2 LQKENI. CDR3 length equals 14 residues. CDR3 region: CASSPRRGLQPQHF. The CDR3 DNA reads as TGTGCCAGCTCACCAAGGAGGGGGCTTCAGCCCCAGCATTTT. The full variable domain, completed using reference TRBV18 and TRBJ1-5, is NAGVMQNPRHLVRRRGQEARLRCSPMKGHSHVYWYRQLPEEGLKFMVYLQKENIIDESGMPKERFSAEFPKEGPSILRIQQVVRGDSAAYFCASSPRRGLQPQHFGDGTRLSIL.

V usage is TRBV14 and J usage is TRBJ2-3, with D possibly matching TRBD1 (5 bases). The CDR3 has 17 amino acids. Trimming removed 0 bases from V and 2 bases from J, with 15 bases in between. Germline lookup yields CDR1 SGHDN and CDR2 FVKESK. The CDR3 sequence: CASSQDQDKKFTDTQYF. As DNA, the CDR3 is TGTGCCAGCAGCCAAGATCAGGACAAAAAATTCACAGATACGCAGTATTTT.

This chain links TRBV12-3 or TRBV12-4 with TRBJ1-6; 7 bases are a match to TRBD1. There are 14 residues in the CDR3. J lost 9 bases, V lost 1 base, and 3 bases had no gene match. CDR3 DNA: TGTGCCAGCAGTTTAGGACCAGGGGGTTCACCCCTCCACTTT. Amino acids: CASSLGPGGSPLHF.

In this sample, this clonotype turned up a few times. The chain uses TRBV2 and TRBJ2-7; TRBD2 agrees at 10 bases. The V segment lost 6 bases and the J segment 0 bases; nucleotides outside the gene matches: 5. Germline CDR1 is SNHLY and CDR2 is FYNNEI. The CDR3 runs to 15 residues. The CDR3 reads CASRVSGGSSYEQYF. In DNA, the CDR3 is TGTGCCAGCAGGGTTAGCGGGGGGAGCTCCTACGAGCAGTACTTC.